What follows are 28 T cell receptor beta chains derived from one specimen sequenced in a study of T cell repertoires in cytomegalovirus infection. TCRdb analysed the reads with MiXCR anew, one entry per CDR3 protein. The data show hundreds of thousands of distinct CDR3 sequences, around 24% seen once. The sample consisted of CD8+ T cells from PBMCs. Every receptor here comes from a human donor in good health (CMV status not recorded). Some clones in this sample may be carry-over from other donors' samples.

This clonotype came up many times. The gene calls are TRBV7-2 and TRBJ2-1; no clear D gene. The V and J ends lost 2 bases and 13 bases respectively, with 21 bases between them. CDR1 SGHTA and CDR2 FQGNSA come from the germline V gene. The CDR3 totals 15 residues. CDR3 in amino acids: CASSLNWFVESFQFF. CDR3 DNA: TGTGCCAGCAGCTTAAATTGGTTCGTCGAGTCTTTCCAGTTCTTC.

This chain uses TRBV27 with TRBJ1-5; D unclear. Trimming cost V 2 bases and J 3 bases, with 5 bases left between them. Germline assignment: CDR1 MNHEY and CDR2 SMNVEV (reference sequence). This CDR3 is 13 amino acids long. CDR3 sequence (DNA): TGTGCCAGCAGTTTAATGGTCAATCAGCCCCAGCATTTT. It yields the protein CASSLMVNQPQHF.

The chain is built from TRBV2 and TRBJ2-4; D remains unclear. The germline V gene encodes CDR1 SNHLY and CDR2 FYNNEI. V was trimmed by 7 bases and J by 5 bases, leaving 6 bases between them. The CDR3 length is 11 residues. CDR3 nucleotides: TGTGCCAGCAATCAGCAAAACATTCAGTACTTC. This codes for CASNQQNIQYF.

This chain joins TRBV6-2 or TRBV6-3 and TRBJ2-5; no clear D. This CDR3 comprises 11 residues. The V gene lost 2 bases and the J gene lost 10 bases, with 8 bases spanning the gap. Germline CDR1 is MNHEY and CDR2 is SVGEGT. The CDR3 loop reads CASSYGGFQYF. The CDR3, as DNA: TGTGCCAGCAGTTACGGTGGGTTCCAGTACTTC.

This clonotype was seen ten or more times. The CDR3 DNA reads as TGTGCCAGCTCACCACCGACGACCAAAGCTGGCTACACCTTC. This codes for CASSPPTTKAGYTF. This chain links TRBV18 with TRBJ1-2; D uncertain. With 0 bases removed from V and 7 bases from J, the gap between germline ends came to 12 bases. CDR3 length equals 14 residues. Looked up from germline, CDR1 is KGHSH and CDR2 is LQKENI.

This clonotype was seen repeatedly, ten times or more. The rearrangement joins TRBV7-9 to TRBJ2-3, with D unclear. The V and J ends lost 0 bases and 7 bases respectively, with 8 bases between them. Per the germline V gene, CDR1 is SEHNR and CDR2 is FQNEAQ (reference sequence). CDR3 length: 13 residues. The CDR3 spells CASSLAPENTQYF. CDR3 nucleotide sequence: TGTGCCAGCAGCTTAGCGCCAGAGAATACGCAGTATTTT.

There are many counts of this clonotype. The chain employs TRBV28 and TRBJ2-1; TRBD2 matches 10 bases. Germline lookup yields CDR1 MDHEN and CDR2 SYDVKM. V was pared by 6 bases and J by 4 bases, with 9 bases of the junction left unmatched. This CDR3 has 16 amino acids. The CDR3 DNA reads TGTGCCAGCAGCCAGGTCGGACTAGCGGTATACAATGAGCAGTTCTTC. Translating gives CASSQVGLAVYNEQFF.

This clonotype has ten or more counts. The J gene is TRBJ1-2, the V gene TRBV7-8; 9 bases agree with TRBD1. The CDR3 has 15 amino acids. V lost 3 bases, J lost 3 bases, and 5 bases stayed unmatched. CDR1 and CDR2 from the germline V gene are SGHVS and FQNEAQ. This CDR3 reads CASSFSTGGDYGYTF. As DNA, the CDR3 is TGTGCCAGCAGCTTCTCGACAGGGGGAGACTATGGCTACACCTTC.

Many counts were recorded for this clonotype. The gene calls are TRBV6-1 and TRBJ1-1; weak D call: TRBD1 (5 bases). Trimming stripped 6 bases from V and 4 bases from J, with 12 bases between. The length of the CDR3 is 13 residues. Germline CDR1 reads MNHNS; CDR2 reads SASEGT. CDR3 residues: CASSYRSSTEAFF. The CDR3 DNA reads TGTGCCAGCAGCTACAGGTCGAGCACTGAAGCTTTCTTT.

A word on this clonotype: An end of the junction does not agree with germline; a read error may underlie this. The chain joins TRBV7-4 to TRBJ1-4, with D uncertain. Germline assignment: CDR1 SGHVT and CDR2 SQSDAQ. The CDR3 totals 13 residues. CDR3 DNA sequence: TGTGTCAGCAGCTTAGGGCTGCCTTGGGAACTGTTTTTT. Protein product: CVSSLGLPWELFF.

The chain uses TRBV2 and TRBJ2-1, with TRBD1 matching 7 bases. The junction had 14 bases not matched to a gene; V was cut back by 9 bases and J by 0 bases. CDR1 is SNHLY and CDR2 is FYNNEI in the germline V gene. The CDR3 extends over 17 amino acids. DNA of the CDR3: TGTGCCAGGGCCGGGACAGAAAGTACGAGCTCCTACAATGAGCAGTTCTTC. As protein: CARAGTESTSSYNEQFF. The full variable domain, in which reference TRBV2 and TRBJ2-1 provide the parts outside the CDR3, is EPEVTQTPSHQVTQMGQEVILRCVPISNHLYFYWYRQILGQKVEFLVSFYNNEISEKSEIFDDQFSVERPDGSNFTLKIRSTKLEDSAMYFCARAGTESTSSYNEQFFGPGTRLTVL.

The chain combines TRBV6-1 with TRBJ2-6; TRBD2 matches 7 bases. After removal of 2 bases from V and 0 bases from J, the junction contained 13 bases not matched to a gene. The CDR3 consists of 20 residues. CDR1 and CDR2 from the germline V gene are MNHNS and SASEGT. The CDR3 loop reads CASSERDRDYRNSGANVLTF. The DNA of the CDR3 is TGTGCCAGCAGTGAAAGGGACCGGGACTACAGAAACTCTGGGGCCAACGTCCTGACTTTC.

This clonotype appeared a few times. V and J are TRBV7-9 and TRBJ2-2; weak D call: TRBD2 (6 bases). From germline, CDR1 is SEHNR and CDR2 FQNEAQ (reference sequence). The V end was cut by 3 bases, the J end by 3 bases, with 11 bases between. CDR3 length equals 15 residues. The CDR3 coding sequence is TGTGCCAGCAGCTTTTCGGGGGATTACACCGGGGAGCTGTTTTTT. This encodes CASSFSGDYTGELFF.

This clonotype showed up many times. The chain carries TRBV7-6 and TRBJ2-1; D is perhaps TRBD1 or TRBD2 (6 bases each). CDR1 is SGHVS, CDR2 FNYEAQ, per germline. CDR3 length: 17 amino acids. The V end was cut by 5 bases, the J end by 0 bases, with 17 bases between. CDR3 in DNA: TGTGCCAGCAGCGCTCAAGGCGGGACATACTCCTACAATGAGCAGTTCTTC. It encodes CASSAQGGTYSYNEQFF. The entire variable domain, with the rest obtained from reference TRBV7-6 and TRBJ2-1, is as follows: GAGVSQSPRYKVTKRGQDVALRCDPISGHVSLYWYRQALGQGPEFLTYFNYEAQQDKSGLPNDRFSAERPEGSISTLTIQRTEQRDSAMYRCASSAQGGTYSYNEQFFGPGTRLTVL.

V is TRBV5-1 and J is TRBJ2-7; D is unclear. Trimming cost V 3 bases and J 0 bases, with 13 bases left between them. This CDR3 region has 15 residues. From germline, CDR1 is SGHRS and CDR2 YFSETQ. The CDR3 region has the DNA TGCGCCAGCAGCTGGACGGATTCCACCTCCTACGAGCAGTACTTC. Translating it yields CASSWTDSTSYEQYF. Together with reference TRBV5-1 and TRBJ2-7, the CDR3 gives the full variable domain: KAGVTQTPRYLIKTRGQQVTLSCSPISGHRSVSWYQQTPGQGLQFLFEYFSETQRNKGNFPGRFSGRQFSNSRSEMNVSTLELGDSALYLCASSWTDSTSYEQYFGPGTRLTVT.

The sample holds many counts of this clonotype. The J gene is TRBJ2-1, the V gene TRBV10-2; D is undetermined. The CDR3 extends over 12 amino acids. V lost 3 bases and J 9 bases, leaving 9 bases between the germline ends. CDR1 and CDR2 from the germline V gene are WSHSY and SAAADI. The CDR3 loop reads CASSDYVPEQFF. The CDR3 bases are TGCGCCAGCAGTGATTACGTCCCTGAGCAGTTCTTC.

This rearrangement joins TRBV2 to TRBJ2-6, with a weak D call TRBD2 (6 bases). Trimming removed 6 bases at V and 0 bases at J, with 18 bases between. The CDR3 runs to 18 residues. The germline V gene encodes CDR1 SNHLY and CDR2 FYNNEI. CDR3 protein: CASSLSRDWSSGANVLTF. Written as DNA, the CDR3 is TGTGCCAGCAGCCTTAGTCGGGACTGGAGCTCTGGGGCCAACGTCCTGACTTTC.

V gene TRBV5-4 combines with J gene TRBJ2-5; perhaps TRBD2 as D (6 bases). The CDR3 extends over 15 amino acids. V was trimmed by 2 bases and J by 7 bases, leaving 18 bases between them. Per germline, CDR1 SGHNT and CDR2 YYREEE (reference sequence). CDR3 loop: CASSFLRGSGGTQYF. CDR3 nucleotides: TGTGCCAGCAGCTTTTTACGGGGGTCCGGTGGGACCCAGTACTTC. The full variable domain, rest sourced from reference TRBV5-4 and TRBJ2-5, is ETGVTQSPTHLIKTRGQQVTLRCSSQSGHNTVSWYQQALGQGPQFIFQYYREEENGRGNFPPRFSGLQFPNYSSELNVNALELDDSALYLCASSFLRGSGGTQYFGPGTRLLVL.

V gene TRBV29-1 combines with J gene TRBJ1-2; a possible D gene is TRBD1 (6 bases). V was shortened by 3 bases and J by 7 bases, with 21 bases between the two germline ends. This CDR3 contains 15 residues. Germline CDR1 and CDR2: SQVTM and ANQGSEA. CDR3 bases: TGCAGCGTTGACCTCCACCAGGGGATCAGTCTTGGCTACACCTTC. This sequence encodes CSVDLHQGISLGYTF. Full variable domain (missing parts from reference TRBV29-1 and TRBJ1-2): SAVISQKPSRDICQRGTSLTIQCQVDSQVTMMFWYRQQPGQSLTLIATANQGSEATYESGFVIDKFPISRPNLTFSTLTVSNMSPEDSSIYLCSVDLHQGISLGYTFGSGTRLTVV.

The sample holds many counts of this clonotype. The V gene is TRBV7-6, the J gene TRBJ2-1; 13 bases are shared with TRBD2. The ends lost 5 bases at V and 8 bases at J; junction bases unmatched: 12. From germline, CDR1 is SGHVS and CDR2 FNYEAQ. The CDR3 length is 17 residues. The CDR3 DNA reads as TGTGCCAGCAGCCTCGGGACTAGCGGGGAGGGCAGCCATGAGCAGTTCTTC. This codes for CASSLGTSGEGSHEQFF.

The chain has TRBV20-1 and TRBJ2-4; D gene ambiguous. Germline V gene sequence: CDR1 DFQATT, CDR2 SNEGSKA (reference sequence). This CDR3 region has 11 residues. V gave up 5 bases and J gave up 9 bases, with 11 bases separating them. The CDR3 bases are TGCAGTGCTGGAGCCAGAGGCATTCAGTACTTC. Protein sequence: CSAGARGIQYF.

The chain employs TRBV29-1 and TRBJ2-5; the match to TRBD1 covers 8 bases. Losses at the gene ends were 4 bases for V and 4 bases for J; bases not matched to a gene: 2. The CDR3 extends over 12 amino acids. In germline, CDR1 is SQVTM, CDR2 ANQGSEA. CDR3 amino acids: CSVGTGRETQYF. The CDR3 DNA follows: TGCAGCGTTGGGACAGGGAGAGAGACCCAGTACTTC. Supplemented by reference TRBV29-1 and TRBJ2-5, the full variable domain reads SAVISQKPSRDICQRGTSLTIQCQVDSQVTMMFWYRQQPGQSLTLIATANQGSEATYESGFVIDKFPISRPNLTFSTLTVSNMSPEDSSIYLCSVGTGRETQYFGPGTRLLVL.

This clonotype showed up many times. This sequence joins TRBV6-1 and TRBJ2-2, with D possibly matching TRBD2 (5 bases). This CDR3 has 15 residues. Germline lookup yields CDR1 MNHNS and CDR2 SASEGT. V was pared by 6 bases and J by 6 bases, with 17 bases between. CDR3 in DNA: TGTGCCAGCAGCCAATTCGGGGATGGTGCCGGGGAGCTGTTTTTT. Amino acids: CASSQFGDGAGELFF.

V and J are TRBV29-1 and TRBJ2-1; D uncertain. Germline assignment: CDR1 SQVTM and CDR2 ANQGSEA. Trimming left V 4 bases short and J 3 bases short, with 10 bases between. The CDR3 sequence is 13 residues long. CDR3 sequence reads: CSVVDANYNEQFF. As DNA, the CDR3 is TGCAGCGTTGTCGACGCCAACTACAATGAGCAGTTCTTC.

Ten or more counts support this clonotype. This chain joins TRBV28 and TRBJ2-3, with D hard to call. Looked up from germline, CDR1 is MDHEN and CDR2 is SYDVKM. The CDR3 totals 13 residues. Trimming took off 5 bases at V and 3 bases at J, with 9 bases between the two ends. CDR3 nucleotide sequence: TGTGCCAGCAGTCTTATTAGGACAGATACGCAGTATTTT. It translates to CASSLIRTDTQYF.

This clonotype was recorded a few times. The CDR3 loop is CASSQDEGEQPQHF. The DNA for the CDR3 is TGCGCCAGCAGCCAAGATGAGGGGGAACAGCCCCAGCATTTT. The chain carries TRBV4-3 and TRBJ1-5; tentatively, D is TRBD1 (6 bases). CDR1 is LGHNA, CDR2 YSLEER, per germline. Trimming cost V 0 bases and J 7 bases, with 10 bases left between them. This CDR3 comprises 14 residues.

This clonotype was detected only a few times. The chain employs TRBV2 and TRBJ2-6; D not resolved. Deletions cut 6 bases from V and 0 bases from J, with 9 bases between. Germline-derived CDR1 and CDR2 are SNHLY and FYNNEI. This CDR3 contains 15 residues. CDR3 DNA sequence: TGTGCCAGCAGCGGAGAGATCTCTGGGGCCAACGTCCTGACTTTC. This sequence encodes CASSGEISGANVLTF.

The gene calls are TRBV10-1 and TRBJ1-1; D uncertain. The V and J ends lost 0 bases and 0 bases respectively, with 8 bases between them. The CDR3 is made up of 15 amino acids. Germline CDR1 WNHNN, CDR2 SYGVQD (reference sequence). CDR3 nucleotides: TGCGCCAGCAGTGAGTCCAGGATGCTGAACACTGAAGCTTTCTTT. It translates to CASSESRMLNTEAFF.